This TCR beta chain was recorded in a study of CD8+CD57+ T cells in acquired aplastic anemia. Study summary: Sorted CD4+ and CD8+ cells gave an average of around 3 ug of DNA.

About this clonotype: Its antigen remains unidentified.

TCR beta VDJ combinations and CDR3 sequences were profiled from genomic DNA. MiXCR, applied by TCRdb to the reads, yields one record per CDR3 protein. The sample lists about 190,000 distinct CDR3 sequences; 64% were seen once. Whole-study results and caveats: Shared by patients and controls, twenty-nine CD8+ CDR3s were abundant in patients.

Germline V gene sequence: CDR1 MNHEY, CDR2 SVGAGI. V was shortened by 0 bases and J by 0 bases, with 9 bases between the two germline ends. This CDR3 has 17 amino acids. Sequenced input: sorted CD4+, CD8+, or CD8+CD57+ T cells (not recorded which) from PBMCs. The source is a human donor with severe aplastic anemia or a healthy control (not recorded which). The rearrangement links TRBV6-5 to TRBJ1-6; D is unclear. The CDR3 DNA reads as TGTGCCAGCAGTTACTCGTTGACGAGCTCCTATAATTCACCCCTCCACTTT. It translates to CASSYSLTSSYNSPLHF.